This T cell receptor beta chain was identified in a study of blood T cells in healthy people across ages. A second PCR of roughly 6 to 12 cycles used a sample-barcoded 5' primer and a J-beta primer mix. Every cDNA molecule carried a tag from a template-switch adaptor bearing 12 random nucleotides. Each sample provided no less than 2.5 million CDR3-containing paired-end reads. TCRdb re-called the 5' RACE reads through MiXCR, storing one row per CDR3 protein. The sample shows under 2,000,000 distinct CDR3 sequences, about 50% of them seen only once. The sequencing sample was made of blood. This clonotype was sampled from a woman aged 40-49 years in good health.

In nucleotides, the CDR3 is TGTGCCAGCAGGGACCGGGAAGATACGCAGTATTTT. This gives the protein CASRDREDTQYF. The J gene is TRBJ2-3, the V gene TRBV6-5; a possible D gene is TRBD2 (5 bases). CDR1 MNHEY and CDR2 SVGAGI come from the germline V gene. The CDR3 totals 12 residues. The V gene lost 6 bases and the J gene lost 5 bases, with 9 bases spanning the gap.